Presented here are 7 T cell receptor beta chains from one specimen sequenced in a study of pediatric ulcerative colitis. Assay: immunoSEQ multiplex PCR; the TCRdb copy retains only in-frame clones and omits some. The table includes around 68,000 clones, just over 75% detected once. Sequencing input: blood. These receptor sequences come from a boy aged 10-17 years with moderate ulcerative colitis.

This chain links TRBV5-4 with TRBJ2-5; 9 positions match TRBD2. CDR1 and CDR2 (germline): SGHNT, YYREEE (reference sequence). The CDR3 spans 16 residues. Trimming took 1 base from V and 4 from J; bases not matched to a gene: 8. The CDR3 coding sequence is TGTGCCAGCAGCTTGACGGGACTAGCAGTGACAGAGACCCAGTACTTC. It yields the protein CASSLTGLAVTETQYF.

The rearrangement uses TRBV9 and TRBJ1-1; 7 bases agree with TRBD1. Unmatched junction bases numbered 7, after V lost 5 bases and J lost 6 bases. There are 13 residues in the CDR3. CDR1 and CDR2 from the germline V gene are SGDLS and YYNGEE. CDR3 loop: CASRGQGGSEAFF. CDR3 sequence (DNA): TGTGCCAGCAGGGGCCAGGGGGGTTCTGAAGCTTTCTTT.

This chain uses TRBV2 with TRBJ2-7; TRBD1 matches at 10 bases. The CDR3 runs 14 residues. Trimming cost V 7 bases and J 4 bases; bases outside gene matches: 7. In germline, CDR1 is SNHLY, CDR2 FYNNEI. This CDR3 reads CASMTGTGAYEQYF. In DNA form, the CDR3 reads TGTGCCAGCATGACGGGGACAGGGGCTTACGAGCAGTACTTC.

In nucleotides, the CDR3 is TGTGCCAGCAGCTTTAGCGGGAGTGGCTACGAGCAGTACTTC. Protein sequence: CASSFSGSGYEQYF. J is TRBJ2-7 and V is TRBV7-2; TRBD2 matches at 9 bases. V trimming: 3 bases; J trimming: 3 bases; junction bases outside the gene matches: 3. This CDR3 has 14 residues. The germline gives CDR1 SGHTA, CDR2 FQGNSA.

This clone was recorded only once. The CDR3 region has the DNA TGTGCCAGCAGCGTAGGTCCCTCGACCTCCCCAAATGAGCAGTTCTTC. It codes for CASSVGPSTSPNEQFF. This chain uses TRBV9 with TRBJ2-1, with no clear D. CDR1 SGDLS and CDR2 YYNGEE come from the germline V gene. Trimming cost V 0 bases and J 7 bases, with 17 bases left between them. This CDR3 has 16 amino acids. The variable domain in full, completed from reference TRBV9 and TRBJ2-1, reads DSGVTQTPKHLITATGQRVTLRCSPRSGDLSVYWYQQSLDQGLQFLIQYYNGEERAKGNILERFSAQQFPDLHSELNLSSLELGDSALYFCASSVGPSTSPNEQFFGPGTRLTVL.

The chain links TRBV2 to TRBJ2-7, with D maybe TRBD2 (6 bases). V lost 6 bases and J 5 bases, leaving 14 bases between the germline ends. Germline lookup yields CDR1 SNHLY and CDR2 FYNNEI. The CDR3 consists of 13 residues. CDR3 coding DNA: TGTGCCAGCAGGACTGGGGGGTACAACGAGCAGTACTTC. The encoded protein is CASRTGGYNEQYF.

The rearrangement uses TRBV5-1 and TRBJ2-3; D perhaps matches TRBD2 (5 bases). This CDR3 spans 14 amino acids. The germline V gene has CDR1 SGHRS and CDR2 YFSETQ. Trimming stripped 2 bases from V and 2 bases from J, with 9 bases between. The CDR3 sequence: CASSFEGPTDTQYF. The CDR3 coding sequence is TGCGCCAGCAGCTTTGAGGGCCCCACAGATACGCAGTATTTT.